What follows is one TCR beta chain and its context. This entry is derived from a study of cytomegalovirus exposure and HLA in healthy donors. Primers: 60 Vbeta forward and 13 Jbeta reverse. Clones were sequenced by immunoSEQ multiplex PCR, and TCRdb holds only the in-frame ones, with some missing. The sample includes 90,000 to 120,000 clones, approximately 80% of them seen just once. Trimming removed 3 bases from V and 4 bases from J; junction bases left unmatched: 7. This CDR3 is built from 17 residues. From germline, CDR1 is KGHSH and CDR2 LQKENI. V usage is TRBV18 and J usage is TRBJ2-1, with 12 bases matching TRBD2. The material sequenced was PBMCs. The TCR comes from a male donor in good health and CMV-seronegative. CDR3 amino acids: CASSPRTSGERYNEQFF. The CDR3 nucleotides read TGTGCCAGCTCACCTCGGACTAGCGGGGAGCGTTACAATGAGCAGTTCTTC.